This T cell receptor (beta chain) was observed in a study of blood T cells in healthy people across ages. Notes on this clonotype: Its antigen is as yet unknown.

CDR1 and CDR2 from the germline V gene are SGHAT and FQNNGV. The CDR3 is 15 amino acids. The ends were cut back, 9 bases at V and 6 bases at J, with 21 bases in the middle. Findings of the study overall: Donor CMV status, an unknown factor, possibly confounded changes in expanded clonotypes.

The use of a sample-barcoded 5' primer and a J-beta primer mix characterized a second PCR of about 7 to 12 cycles. Every single cDNA molecule received a tag from a template-switch adaptor with 12 random nucleotides. TCRdb re-analysed the 5' RACE reads in MiXCR, keeping a single row per CDR3 protein. The table lists some 1.5 million distinct CDR3 sequences, over 25% of them singletons. The sample taken for sequencing was blood. The J gene is TRBJ2-1, the V gene TRBV11-2, with a weak D call TRBD2 (6 bases). This TCR derives from a woman in her twenties or thirties in good health. CDR3 bases: TGTGCCAGTAGCCGCGGGGCTACTCAAGGCAATGAGCAGTTCTTC. It yields the protein CASSRGATQGNEQFF. Together with reference TRBV11-2 and TRBJ2-1, the CDR3 gives the full variable domain: EAGVAQSPRYKIIEKRQSVAFWCNPISGHATLYWYQQILGQGPKLLIQFQNNGVVDDSQLPKDRFSAERLKGVDSTLKIQPAKLEDSAVYLCASSRGATQGNEQFFGPGTRLTVL.